This T cell receptor beta chain originates from a study of cytotoxic CD8 clonotypes in ibrutinib-treated CLL. Sequencing was performed with immunoSEQ multiplex PCR; in TCRdb, only in-frame clones are kept and a portion is missing. The sample yields roughly 200,000 clones, approximately 75% seen once. This clone has only one observation. Specimen: PBMCs, collected after 12 months of ibrutinib treatment. This sequence originates from a human donor with chronic lymphocytic leukemia.

CDR3 loop: CASSDSWGYNSPLHF. The CDR3 DNA is TGTGCCAGCAGTGACTCGTGGGGGTATAATTCACCCCTCCACTTT. The J gene is TRBJ1-6, the V gene TRBV6-4, with D perhaps matching TRBD1 (5 bases). This CDR3 has 15 residues. V was cut by 0 bases and J by 4 bases, with 7 bases left in between. Germline-derived CDR1 and CDR2 are MRHNA and SNTAGT.